This T cell receptor (beta chain) was observed in a study of metastatic and nonmetastatic thyroid tumors. This clone qualifies as large. Trimming pared 10 bases from V and 6 bases from J, leaving 13 bases between. The CDR3 covers 13 residues. The germline V gene encodes CDR1 MNHEY and CDR2 SVGEGT. TCRdb re-called the PCR reads through MiXCR. Among more than 20,000 clones listed, around an eighth were seen once. No treatment had been given to any patient before thyroid surgery. What was sequenced was blood. The chain has TRBV6-2 or TRBV6-3 and TRBJ1-6, with D possibly being TRBD1 (5 bases). The clonotype was recovered from a female donor with papillary thyroid cancer or a benign thyroid nodule (not recorded which). Some clones in this sample may be carry-over from other donors' samples. CDR3 in DNA: TGTGCCACCCTTCCGGGACGTAATTCACCCCTCCACTTT. Amino acid sequence: CATLPGRNSPLHF.